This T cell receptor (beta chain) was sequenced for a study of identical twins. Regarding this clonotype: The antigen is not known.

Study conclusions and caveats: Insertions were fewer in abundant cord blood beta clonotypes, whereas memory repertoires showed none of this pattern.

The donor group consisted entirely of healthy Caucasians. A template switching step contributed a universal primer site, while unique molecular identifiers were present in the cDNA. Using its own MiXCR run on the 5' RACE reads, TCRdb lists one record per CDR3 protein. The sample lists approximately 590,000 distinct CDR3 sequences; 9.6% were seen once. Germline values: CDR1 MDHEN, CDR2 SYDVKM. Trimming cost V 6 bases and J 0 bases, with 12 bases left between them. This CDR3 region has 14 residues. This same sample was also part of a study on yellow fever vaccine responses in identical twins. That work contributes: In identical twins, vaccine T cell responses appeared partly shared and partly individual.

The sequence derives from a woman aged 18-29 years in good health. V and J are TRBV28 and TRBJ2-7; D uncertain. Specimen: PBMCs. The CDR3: CASRVEASSYEQYF. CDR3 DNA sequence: TGTGCCAGCAGGGTTGAGGCGAGCTCCTACGAGCAGTACTTC.